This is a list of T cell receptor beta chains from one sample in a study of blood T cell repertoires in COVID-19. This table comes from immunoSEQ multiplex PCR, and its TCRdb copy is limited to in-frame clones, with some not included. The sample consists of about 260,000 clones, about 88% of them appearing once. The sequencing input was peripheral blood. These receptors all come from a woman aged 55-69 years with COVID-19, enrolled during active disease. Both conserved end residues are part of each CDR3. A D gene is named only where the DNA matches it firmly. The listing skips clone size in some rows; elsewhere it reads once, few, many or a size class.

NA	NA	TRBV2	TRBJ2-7	TGTGCCAGCAGTATCCCTGAGCGCCGACGTAATCCCTACGAGCAGTACTTC	CASSIPERRRNPYEQYF
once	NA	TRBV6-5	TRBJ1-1	TGTGCCAGCAGTTACCGTGCCGCTAATTTGAACACTGAAGCTTTCTTT	CASSYRAANLNTEAFF
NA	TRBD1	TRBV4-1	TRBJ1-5	TGCGCCAGCAGCCCGGGACAGGGCAACAATCAGCCCCAGCATTTT	CASSPGQGNNQPQHF
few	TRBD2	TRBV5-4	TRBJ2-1	TGTGCCAGCAGCTTTGCGGGAGGGCCGATGAATGAGCAGTTCTTC	CASSFAGGPMNEQFF
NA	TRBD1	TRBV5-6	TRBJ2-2	TGTGCCAGCAGCCTGCCCGGACAGGGGGCGAACACCGGGGAGCTGTTTTTT	CASSLPGQGANTGELFF
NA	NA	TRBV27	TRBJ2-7	TGTGCCAGCAGTTCAGGGGCCGCCGAGCAGTACTTC	CASSSGAAEQYF
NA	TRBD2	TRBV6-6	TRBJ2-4	TGTGCCAGCAGTTACGGCTCTAGCGGGAATGAAAACATTCAGTACTTC	CASSYGSSGNENIQYF
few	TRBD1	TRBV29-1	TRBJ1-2	TGCAGCGTTGATCCCTTAGGACAGGGGGCAGAGGGCTACACCTTC	CSVDPLGQGAEGYTF
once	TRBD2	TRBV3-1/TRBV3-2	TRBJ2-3	TGTGCCAGCAGCCAAGCTAGCGGGAGAACAGATACGCAGTATTTT	CASSQASGRTDTQYF
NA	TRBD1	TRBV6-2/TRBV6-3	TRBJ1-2	TGTGCCAGCAGTTATCTGGACAGGATCTATGGCTACACCTTC	CASSYLDRIYGYTF
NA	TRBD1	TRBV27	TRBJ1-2	TGTGCCAGCAGTTTCTCCGGGACAGGGATCGCCGGCTACACCTTC	CASSFSGTGIAGYTF
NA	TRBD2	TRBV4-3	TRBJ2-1	TGCGCCAGCAGACTAGCGGGAGGGATGGGTGAGCAGTTCTTC	CASRLAGGMGEQFF
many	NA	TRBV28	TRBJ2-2	TGTGCCAGCAGTCAGGGCTCCGGGGAGCTGTTTTTT	CASSQGSGELFF
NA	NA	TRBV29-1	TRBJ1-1	TGCAGCGTTGAAGATCAGGATCCCCTGGAAGCTTTCTTT	CSVEDQDPLEAFF
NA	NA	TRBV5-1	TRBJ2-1	TGCGCCAGCAGCCCTGGGGGGTGGTATGAGCAGTTCTTC	CASSPGGWYEQFF
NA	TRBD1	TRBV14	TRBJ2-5	TGTGCCAGCAGCCAAGGAGGATCAGGGGGCCCTCAAGAGACCCAGTACTTC	CASSQGGSGGPQETQYF
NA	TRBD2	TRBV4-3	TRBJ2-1	TGCGCCAGCAGCCAAAGGTCACCTAGTCGGGGCGGGAGACATACTTACAATGAGCAGTTCTTC	CASSQRSPSRGGRHTYNEQFF
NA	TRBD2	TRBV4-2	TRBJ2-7	TGTGCCAGCAGCCCCTTGGTGGGAGGGCCTGGGGAGCAGTACTTC	CASSPLVGGPGEQYF
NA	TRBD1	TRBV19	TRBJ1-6	TGTGCCAGTAACCGCGTCGGACAGGGGGATAATTCACCCCTCCACTTT	CASNRVGQGDNSPLHF
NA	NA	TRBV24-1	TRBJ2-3	TGTGCCACCAGTGATCCCGCTCGGGCTAGCGATATGCTGATGGGCACAGATACGCAGTATTTT	CATSDPARASDMLMGTDTQYF
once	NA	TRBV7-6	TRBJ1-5	TGTGCCAGCAGCTTAAACTCAGGGATGGGCAGCAATCAGCCCCAGCATTTT	CASSLNSGMGSNQPQHF